The subject of this entry is one TCR beta chain. V lost 3 bases and J lost 2, with 12 bases in between. This CDR3 has 15 amino acids. Germline values: CDR1 SGHKS, CDR2 YYEKEE (reference sequence). The data were taken from a study of blood T cell repertoires in COVID-19. Across the whole study: Sources were T cells, B-cell-depleted T cells, or PBMCs; the material itself was cDNA or gDNA.

Authors' data handling: The assay estimated nucleated cells by amplifying reference gene primers. Sequenced by immunoSEQ multiplex PCR; TCRdb stores in-frame clones only, minus some. D and trimming were read from the DNA, whereas the V and J calls and clone size are those reported in that table. This table holds approximately 350,000 clones, about 89% found once. Seattle patients were enrolled during active infection and followed longitudinally. Input material: peripheral blood. The receptor was isolated from a woman aged 50 to 65 with COVID-19, enrolled during active disease. The rearrangement links TRBV5-5 to TRBJ1-5; D remains ambiguous. The CDR3 sequence is CASSYGVMGNQPQHF. In DNA, the CDR3 is TGTGCCAGCAGCTACGGGGTCATGGGCAATCAGCCCCAGCATTTT.